These 14 T cell receptor beta chains were all obtained from the same sample, sequenced in a study of T-cell memory formation after mild COVID-19. One entry per CDR3 protein, called by TCRdb with MiXCR from the 5' RACE reads. The table includes about 500,000 distinct CDR3 sequences, about 20% detected once. Sequencing was performed on PBMCs or a T cell subset sorted from them (not recorded which). The receptors here all came from an adult woman who had mild COVID-19 (a few samples of this study predate the infection). Cell type and time point are not known.

The CDR3, as DNA: TGTGCCAGCAGCTTCCCTGTTGTGGGAAGAGGCGAGACCCAGTACTTC. It codes for CASSFPVVGRGETQYF. The V call is TRBV7-2, the J call TRBJ2-5, with D uncertain. CDR3 size: 16 residues. V was cut by 3 bases and J by 5 bases, with 19 bases left in between. Per germline, CDR1 SGHTA and CDR2 FQGNSA.

This clonotype has only a few counts. This chain joins TRBV5-1 and TRBJ1-3, with TRBD1 matching over 11 bases. The germline gives CDR1 SGHRS, CDR2 YFSETQ. CDR3 length: 19 amino acids. The junction had 8 bases not matched to a gene; V was cut back by 0 bases and J by 0 bases. The CDR3 bases are TGCGCCAGCAGCTTGGGGACAGGGGGCTCCTCATTCTCTGGAAACACCATATATTTT. Its translation: CASSLGTGGSSFSGNTIYF.

Notes on this clonotype: A junction end diverges from the germline sequence, so it may reflect a read error. The gene calls are TRBV7-7 and TRBJ2-5; D unclear. This CDR3 has 13 residues. From germline, CDR1 is SSHAT and CDR2 FNYEAQ (reference sequence). CDR3 region: CASSLGHEETQYF. In DNA, the CDR3 is TGTGCTAGCAGCTTGGGCCACGAAGAGACCCAGTACTTC.

This clonotype came up a few times. V and J are TRBV7-9 and TRBJ2-1; D is unresolved. The CDR3 contains 13 residues. The V end was cut by 1 base, the J end by 8 bases, with 9 bases between. The germline gives CDR1 SEHNR, CDR2 FQNEAQ (reference sequence). The CDR3 loop reads CASSLVTVDEQFF. CDR3 coding DNA: TGTGCCAGCAGCTTAGTTACAGTGGATGAGCAGTTCTTC.

This clonotype was seen a handful of times. J is TRBJ1-1 and V is TRBV6-5; D gene ambiguous. There are 16 residues in the CDR3. Trimming took off 4 bases at V and 0 bases at J, with 15 bases between the two ends. The V gene's germline CDR1 is MNHEY and CDR2 SVGAGI. The CDR3 sequence is CASSLSVWALNTEAFF. As DNA, the CDR3 is TGTGCCAGCAGTTTATCCGTTTGGGCCCTGAACACTGAAGCTTTCTTT.

This clonotype occurred a few times. The chain is built from TRBV7-9 and TRBJ2-7; 7 nucleotides agree with TRBD1. With 4 bases clipped from V and 6 bases from J, the junction kept 6 bases outside the gene matches. The CDR3 contains 13 residues. Germline V gene sequence: CDR1 SEHNR, CDR2 FQNEAQ (reference sequence). The CDR3 loop reads CASSWGTEREQYF. In nucleotides, the CDR3 is TGTGCCAGCAGCTGGGGGACAGAGCGCGAGCAGTACTTC. The full variable domain, with the rest looked up from reference TRBV7-9 and TRBJ2-7, is DTGVSQNPRHKITKRGQNVTFRCDPISEHNRLYWYRQTLGQGPEFLTYFQNEAQLEKSRLLSDRFSAERPKGSFSTLEIQRTEQGDSAMYLCASSWGTEREQYFGPGTRLTVT.

This clonotype occurred a few times. The chain has TRBV9 and TRBJ2-5; weak D call: TRBD2 (7 bases). CDR3 length: 14 residues. V shed 0 bases and J shed 5 bases, with 11 bases lying between them. CDR1 and CDR2 (germline): SGDLS, YYNGEE. The CDR3 DNA follows: TGTGCCAGCAGCGTAGCGGGGGGCAGCGAGACCCAGTACTTC. This translates into CASSVAGGSETQYF.

A single count supports this clonotype. The chain uses TRBV19 and TRBJ1-2; D remains unclear. Per the germline V gene, CDR1 is LNHDA and CDR2 is SQIVND (reference sequence). The CDR3 totals 15 residues. V was clipped by 3 bases and J by 5 bases, with 16 bases between them. This CDR3 is CASSMSHRGGYGYTF. The CDR3 DNA reads TGTGCCAGTAGTATGTCCCACAGAGGCGGGTATGGCTACACCTTC.

The chain couples TRBV24-1 to TRBJ2-1, with 9 bases aligning to TRBD2. Per germline, CDR1 KGHDR and CDR2 SFDVKD. There are 16 residues in the CDR3. Trimming took 3 bases from V and 9 from J; bases not matched to a gene: 11. The CDR3 nucleotides are TGTGCCACCAGTGATCCCTCGGGGCGGGAGGGTAGTGAGCAGTTCTTC. It translates to CATSDPSGREGSEQFF.

The chain joins TRBV5-6 to TRBJ1-1; 7 positions agree with TRBD1. The ends lost 4 bases at V and 0 bases at J; junction bases unmatched: 9. This CDR3 spans 16 amino acids. Per germline, CDR1 SGHDT and CDR2 YYEEEE. The CDR3 nucleotides are TGTGCCAGCAGCCGAGGACAGGCGAGTATGAACACTGAAGCTTTCTTT. Protein sequence: CASSRGQASMNTEAFF. The whole variable domain, remainder taken from reference TRBV5-6 and TRBJ1-1, is DAGVTQSPTHLIKTRGQQVTLRCSPKSGHDTVSWYQQALGQGPQFIFQYYEEEERQRGNFPDRFSGHQFPNYSSELNVNALLLGDSALYLCASSRGQASMNTEAFFGQGTRLTVV.

The CDR3 sequence: CASSPASGEGAYEQYF. The CDR3 nucleotides are TGCGCCAGCAGCCCTGCCTCGGGGGAGGGTGCCTACGAGCAGTACTTC. This chain joins TRBV5-1 and TRBJ2-7; 7 bases match TRBD2. The CDR3 spans 16 residues. Germline V gene data show CDR1 as SGHRS and CDR2 as YFSETQ. The V gene end was trimmed by 4 bases and the J gene end by 2 bases; junction bases not matched to a gene: 12.

This clonotype turned up a few times. The chain uses TRBV4-1 and TRBJ2-2; unclear D gene. CDR1 is MGHRA and CDR2 is YSYEKL in the germline V gene. This CDR3 region has 13 residues. V gave up 1 base and J gave up 13 bases, with 13 bases separating them. CDR3 sequence reads: CASSQAWLVGLFF. The DNA of the CDR3 is TGCGCCAGCAGCCAAGCATGGTTAGTGGGGCTGTTTTTT.

This clonotype was counted at least ten times. The rearrangement uses TRBV7-3 and TRBJ1-2; 7 nucleotides match TRBD1. Germline CDR1 is SGHTA and CDR2 is FQGTGA. J gave up 2 bases and V 0 bases, and 6 bases lay outside the gene matches. The CDR3 length is 16 residues. CDR3 amino acids: CASSLTKGQRNYGYTF. The CDR3, as DNA: TGTGCCAGCAGCTTAACGAAGGGACAGAGAAACTATGGCTACACCTTC.

The chain couples TRBV7-6 to TRBJ2-5; the match to TRBD1 covers 10 bases. The trim removed 0 bases at V and 0 bases at J, leaving 1 base unmatched. The CDR3 has 16 residues. From germline, CDR1 is SGHVS and CDR2 FNYEAQ. DNA for the CDR3: TGTGCCAGCAGCTTAGCCGGGACAGGGGACCAAGAGACCCAGTACTTC. This translates into CASSLAGTGDQETQYF.